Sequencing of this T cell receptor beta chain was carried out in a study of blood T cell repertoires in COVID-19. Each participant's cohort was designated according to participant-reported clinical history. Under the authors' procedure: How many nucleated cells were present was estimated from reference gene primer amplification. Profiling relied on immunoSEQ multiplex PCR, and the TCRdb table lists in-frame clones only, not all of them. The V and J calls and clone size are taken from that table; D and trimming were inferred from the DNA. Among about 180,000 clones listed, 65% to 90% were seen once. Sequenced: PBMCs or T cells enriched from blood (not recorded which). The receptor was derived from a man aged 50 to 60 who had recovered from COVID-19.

The CDR3, as DNA: TGTGCCAGCAGCCCTCCTCTGGGAGCGGGAGTTACAGATACGCAGTATTTT. Its protein product is CASSPPLGAGVTDTQYF. The chain links TRBV3-1 (or the pseudogene TRBV3-2) to TRBJ2-3; 8 nucleotides match TRBD2. With V trimmed by 4 bases and J by 3 bases, 12 bases remained unmatched. Germline-derived CDR1 and CDR2 are LGHDT and YNNKEL (reference sequence). CDR3 length: 17 amino acids.